Sequencing of this T cell receptor (beta chain) was carried out in a study of spatial heterogeneity in lung cancer. Overall study findings and caveats: Counts of expanded alpha and beta TCRs within tumors tracked the tumor nonsynonymous mutation count.

TCRdb ran MiXCR on the 5' RACE reads and lists one entry per CDR3 protein. The sample lists 2,500 to 3,500 distinct CDR3 sequences; about half were seen once. Time point in this sample: sample taken at primary tumor resection. Patients with untreated early-stage non-small cell lung cancer, numbering 55 to 75, were the donors. Whole RNA from tumor, nontumor lung or frozen PBMC was sequenced unsorted. Comment on this clonotype: Antigen unknown. In a library made to pick up alpha chains, this beta chain is a stray read with a size that means little.

The CDR3 is made up of 13 amino acids. With 5 bases removed from V and 5 bases from J, the gap between germline ends came to 10 bases. The germline CDR1 and CDR2 sequences are MNHEY and SVGAGI. The sequencing used lung tumor tissue, collected at surgery. The source is a male donor with early-stage non-small cell lung cancer. The V gene is TRBV6-5, the J gene TRBJ1-5; D possibly corresponds to TRBD1 (6 bases). The CDR3 loop is CASSNYRDQPQHF. CDR3 bases: TGTGCCAGCAGTAACTACAGGGATCAGCCCCAGCATTTT.